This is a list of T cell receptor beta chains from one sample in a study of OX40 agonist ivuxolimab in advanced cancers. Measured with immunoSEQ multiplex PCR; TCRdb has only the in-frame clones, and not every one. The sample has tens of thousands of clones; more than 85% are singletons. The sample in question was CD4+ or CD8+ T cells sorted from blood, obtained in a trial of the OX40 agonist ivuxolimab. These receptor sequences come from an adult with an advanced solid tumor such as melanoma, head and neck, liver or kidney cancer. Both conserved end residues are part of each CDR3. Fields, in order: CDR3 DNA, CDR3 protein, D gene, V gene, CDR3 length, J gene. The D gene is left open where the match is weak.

TGTGCCAGCAGCGTTTCCGGGGGCGCGGCAGATACGCAGTATTTT | CASSVSGGAADTQYF | . | TRBV9 | 15 | TRBJ2-3
TGCAGCGGCCTATCCGGGGAGCTGTTTTTT | CSGLSGELFF | . | TRBV29-1 | 10 | TRBJ2-2
TGCGCCAGCAGCTTGTCGCCTAGCGGGGGGGCCAGTCGGTACAATGAGCAGTTCTTC | CASSLSPSGGASRYNEQFF | TRBD2 | TRBV5-1 | 19 | TRBJ2-1
TGTGCCAGCAGCTGGGCAGGGTCGGATGAAAAACTGTTTTTT | CASSWAGSDEKLFF | . | TRBV5-6 | 14 | TRBJ1-4
TGTGCTAGTGGTTTAAATACGCAGTATTTT | CASGLNTQYF | . | TRBV12-5 | 10 | TRBJ2-3
TGTGCCAGCAGTCTCGGACTAGCGGGAGTAGCGACCCAGTACTTC | CASSLGLAGVATQYF | TRBD2 | TRBV2 | 15 | TRBJ2-5
TGTGCCAGCAGCGAGACTAGCTATGAGCAGTTCTTC | CASSETSYEQFF | TRBD2 | TRBV7-2 | 12 | TRBJ2-1
TGTGCCACCAGCCTTCGCGGATTGGGTAACGAGCAGTACTTC | CATSLRGLGNEQYF | . | TRBV15 | 14 | TRBJ2-7
TGTGCCAGCAGTCTAGGCCGGGACAGGGGCTGCAATGGCTACACCTTC | CASSLGRDRGCNGYTF | TRBD1 | TRBV2 | 16 | TRBJ1-2
TGTGCCAGCACACAGGTTTATAGCAATCAGCCCCAGCATTTT | CASTQVYSNQPQHF | . | TRBV28 | 14 | TRBJ1-5
TGTGCCAGCAGCCAAGTTGGGGAGGAAGACTACACCTTC | CASSQVGEEDYTF | . | TRBV14 | 13 | TRBJ1-2
TGCGCCAGCAGCCAAGATAGAGGTGAGCAGTTCTTC | CASSQDRGEQFF | . | TRBV4-1 | 12 | TRBJ2-1
TGTGCCAGCGGGGGGGGCCTCGGAAATTACGAGCAGTACTTC | CASGGGLGNYEQYF | TRBD2 | TRBV19 | 14 | TRBJ2-7
TGTGCCAGCAGCCTCACAAGGGGCAACTATGGCTACACCTTC | CASSLTRGNYGYTF | . | TRBV27 | 14 | TRBJ1-2
TGTGCCAGCAGCCCACCGGTAGGGACAGGCAGGTACGAGCAGTACTTC | CASSPPVGTGRYEQYF | TRBD1 | TRBV7-9 | 16 | TRBJ2-7
TGCGCCAGCAGCTTCGGACAGGGTCGGGCCAAAAACATTCAGTACTTC | CASSFGQGRAKNIQYF | TRBD1 | TRBV5-1 | 16 | TRBJ2-4
TGTGCCAGCAGCGTAGCGGACAGGCGCGTAGATACGCAGTATTTT | CASSVADRRVDTQYF | TRBD1 | TRBV9 | 15 | TRBJ2-3
TGCGCCAGCAGCCTTAAGCCCACCGGGGAGCTGTTTTTT | CASSLKPTGELFF | . | TRBV4-1 | 13 | TRBJ2-2
TGTGCCCGCCAAGGCTCAGGGGAGTCCTACAATGAGCAGTTCTTC | CARQGSGESYNEQFF | . | TRBV30 | 15 | TRBJ2-1
TGTGCCAGCAGCTATAGCGGGAGGACAGATACGCAGTATTTT | CASSYSGRTDTQYF | TRBD2 | TRBV7-8 | 14 | TRBJ2-3
TGTGCCAGCAGCTTTCGGGATAATGAAAAACTGTTTTTT | CASSFRDNEKLFF | . | TRBV7-2 | 13 | TRBJ1-4
TGCGCCAGCAGTCTGACTAGCGGGAGCACAGATACGCAGTATTTT | CASSLTSGSTDTQYF | TRBD2 | TRBV4-1 | 15 | TRBJ2-3
TGTGCCAGCAGCTTACTAGCGGGGGGGGATGAGCAGTTCTTC | CASSLLAGGDEQFF | TRBD2 | TRBV7-9 | 14 | TRBJ2-1
TGTGCCAGCACTTTGAGGAGCCAAGAGACCCAGTACTTC | CASTLRSQETQYF | . | TRBV6-5 | 13 | TRBJ2-5
TGTGCCAGCAGCGGTGACGGGGGTTTGAATGAGCAGTTCTTC | CASSGDGGLNEQFF | . | TRBV9 | 14 | TRBJ2-1